This T cell receptor beta chain was documented in a study of blood T cell repertoires in COVID-19. Study-wide context: PBMCs, B-cell-depleted T cells, or T cells provided the cDNA or gDNA that made up the material.

Per the authors' pipeline: Reference gene primer amplification gave nucleated cell count estimates. Clones were sequenced by immunoSEQ multiplex PCR, and TCRdb holds only the in-frame ones, with some missing. Clonal size and the V and J genes are those of that table, whereas D and trimming came from the DNA. There are more than 150,000 clones in the sample; roughly 85% occur only once, and roughly 8.2% lies in the top ten. This TCR was sampled from a man between 60 and 75 years old with acute or convalescent COVID-19. Input material: peripheral blood.

DNA for the CDR3: TGCGCCAGCAGCTTGGACAGCCAACTAGGGGGCTACACCTTC. Translated, it gives CASSLDSQLGGYTF. The chain carries TRBV5-1 and TRBJ1-2; D not certain. The germline V gene encodes CDR1 SGHRS and CDR2 YFSETQ. The CDR3 has 14 residues. The V end lost 0 bases, the J end lost 8 bases, and 14 bases lay between the germline ends.